The 17 T cell receptor beta chains below all came from one sample that was sequenced in a study of vaccination effects on CD4 cells after COVID-19. Sequencing was performed with immunoSEQ multiplex PCR; in TCRdb, only in-frame clones are kept and a portion is missing. Of about 66,000 clones in the sample, around four fifths were seen once. These receptors lack a known antigen. CD4+ T cells specific for antigen were expanded with viral peptide pools by the ViraFEST assay before sequencing. After less than 11 days in culture, the CD4+ T cells were isolated. Subjects were given two BNT162b2 or mRNA-1273 vaccine doses. The starting material was CD4+ T cells from PBMCs cultured with HCoV-OC43 spike peptides, obtained after COVID-19 vaccination. Stated subset: HCoV-OC43 spike overlapping peptide pool stimulation. The receptors here all came from a human donor who received a COVID-19 vaccine.

V and J are TRBV6-2 or TRBV6-3 and TRBJ2-3; TRBD1 matches 8 bases. The CDR3 sequence is 19 residues long. The germline V gene has CDR1 MNHEY and CDR2 SVGEGT. The J segment lost 1 base and the V segment lost 5 bases, leaving 17 bases of the junction unmatched. CDR3 DNA: TGTGCCAGCAGTGACCCCCGTAGTTCCGGCAGGGGGCGCACAGATACGCAGTATTTT. Its protein product is CASSDPRSSGRGRTDTQYF.

The chain is built from TRBV7-9 and TRBJ2-7; D may correspond to TRBD1 or TRBD2 (5 bases each). CDR1 and CDR2 from the germline V gene are SEHNR and FQNEAQ (reference sequence). The CDR3 extends over 16 amino acids. V lost 5 bases and J lost 0, with 17 bases in between. In DNA, the CDR3 is TGTGCCAGCAGCACCATTGTATGGGGGAGCTCCTACGAGCAGTACGTC. It encodes CASSTIVWGSSYEQYV.

The sample holds a few counts of this clone. The chain couples TRBV7-9 to TRBJ1-5, with D uncertain. Germline lookup yields CDR1 SEHNR and CDR2 FQNEAQ (reference sequence). The CDR3 extends over 12 amino acids. Trimming removed 3 bases at V and 6 bases at J, with 6 bases between. The CDR3 loop is CASSFDGQPQHF. As DNA, the CDR3 is TGTGCCAGCAGCTTCGATGGTCAGCCCCAGCATTTT.

The chain is built from TRBV24-1 and TRBJ2-3; 12 positions agree with TRBD2. The CDR3 runs to 17 residues. Germline CDR1 and CDR2: KGHDR and SFDVKD. V trimming: 3 bases; J trimming: 5 bases; junction bases outside the gene matches: 8. CDR3 nucleotide sequence: TGTGCCACCAGTGATGGTGGACTAGCGGGGTGGCTAGATACGCAGTATTTT. This codes for CATSDGGLAGWLDTQYF.

The gene calls are TRBV7-2 and TRBJ1-6; D gene ambiguous. V lost 3 bases, J lost 4 bases, and 10 bases lay in between. In germline, CDR1 is SGHTA, CDR2 FQGNSA. The CDR3 has 15 amino acids. The DNA for the CDR3 is TGTGCCAGCAGCTTCAGGCAGACTTATAATTCACCCCTCCACTTT. Protein: CASSFRQTYNSPLHF. The full variable domain, in which reference TRBV7-2 and TRBJ1-6 provide the parts outside the CDR3, is GAGVSQSPSNKVTEKGKDVELRCDPISGHTALYWYRQSLGQGLEFLIYFQGNSAPDKSGLPSDRFSAERTGGSVSTLTIQRTQQEDSAVYLCASSFRQTYNSPLHFGNGTRLTVT.

The chain recombines TRBV4-1 with TRBJ2-2, with D perhaps TRBD2 (6 bases). Germline assignment: CDR1 MGHRA and CDR2 YSYEKL. The CDR3 sequence is 15 residues long. Trimming pared 3 bases from V and 7 bases from J, leaving 15 bases between. Written as DNA, the CDR3 is TGCGCCAGCAGCCATCGAGGAGGGGAAATCGGGGAGCTGTTTTTT. This codes for CASSHRGGEIGELFF.

The gene calls are TRBV5-4 and TRBJ2-3; 9 nucleotides match TRBD2. Looked up from germline, CDR1 is SGHNT and CDR2 is YYREEE (reference sequence). The CDR3 is 14 amino acids. V was clipped by 5 bases and J by 2 bases; unmatched bases: 3. The CDR3 DNA is TGTGCCAGCAGTCTAGCGGGGTACACAGATACGCAGTATTTT. It translates to CASSLAGYTDTQYF.

V and J are TRBV6-5 and TRBJ2-3; 9 positions agree with TRBD1. The CDR3 contains 14 residues. The ends lost 10 bases at V and 5 bases at J; junction bases unmatched: 10. Germline V CDR1 and CDR2: MNHEY, SVGAGI. The CDR3 DNA sequence: TGTGCCACCAAACAACAGGGGGCAAGAGATACGCAGTATTTT. This translates into CATKQQGARDTQYF.

This clone came up a few times. This sequence joins TRBV5-4 and TRBJ1-1, with TRBD1 matching over 10 bases. The CDR3 is 15 residues long. Germline V lookup: CDR1 SGHNT, CDR2 YYREEE (reference sequence). Trimming took 0 bases from V and 5 from J; bases not matched to a gene: 4. The CDR3 region is CASSLATGGRTEAFF. CDR3 DNA: TGTGCCAGCAGCTTGGCGACAGGGGGCAGAACTGAAGCTTTCTTT. The variable domain in full, completed from reference TRBV5-4 and TRBJ1-1, reads ETGVTQSPTHLIKTRGQQVTLRCSSQSGHNTVSWYQQALGQGPQFIFQYYREEENGRGNFPPRFSGLQFPNYSSELNVNALELDDSALYLCASSLATGGRTEAFFGQGTRLTVV.

The chain employs TRBV28 and TRBJ2-6; D is perhaps TRBD1 (5 bases). Trimming cost V 2 bases and J 15 bases, with 14 bases left between them. The CDR3 totals 13 residues. Germline V CDR1 and CDR2: MDHEN, SYDVKM. The CDR3 region has the DNA TGTGCCAGCAGTTTAGGACACCAGGACGCCCTGACTTTC. It codes for CASSLGHQDALTF.

The chain recombines TRBV6-2 or TRBV6-3 with TRBJ2-3; 8 bases are shared with TRBD2. J lost 5 bases, V lost 6 bases, and 13 bases had no gene match. The CDR3 runs 16 residues. Germline V gene lookup returns CDR1 MNHEY and CDR2 SVGEGT. CDR3 amino acids: CASRPFVAGPKDTQYF. DNA for the CDR3: TGTGCCAGCAGGCCTTTCGTAGCGGGACCCAAAGATACGCAGTATTTT.

The rearrangement joins TRBV23-1 to TRBJ1-2, with D possibly being TRBD1 (6 bases). TRBV23-1 qualifies as an ORF whose function is uncertain. The CDR3 has 14 amino acids. Deletions cut 5 bases from V and 0 bases from J, with 10 bases between. CDR3 region: CASSRGEANYGYTF. CDR3 in DNA: TGCGCCAGCAGTAGGGGGGAAGCTAACTATGGCTACACCTTC.

The chain recombines TRBV6-6 with TRBJ2-5; maybe TRBD2 (6 bases). The germline gives CDR1 MNHNY, CDR2 SVGAGI (reference sequence). The CDR3 covers 15 residues. V was cut by 8 bases and J by 2 bases, with 18 bases left in between. CDR3 residues: CASVTVRLDQETQYF. For the CDR3, the DNA is TGTGCCAGCGTCACAGTCAGACTAGATCAAGAGACCCAGTACTTC.

This rearrangement joins TRBV7-6 to TRBJ2-3; D is uncertain. The CDR3 extends over 17 amino acids. The germline V and J ends were trimmed by 3 bases and 3 bases, with 19 bases remaining between them. The germline gives CDR1 SGHVS, CDR2 FNYEAQ. The CDR3 loop is CASSFPSRLAATDTQYF. The DNA for the CDR3 is TGTGCCAGCAGCTTCCCAAGCCGGCTCGCCGCGACAGATACGCAGTATTTT.

A few counts support this clone. This chain joins TRBV7-2 and TRBJ1-1; 11 positions agree with TRBD1. Trimming cost V 4 bases and J 4 bases; bases outside gene matches: 5. Per the germline V gene, CDR1 is SGHTA and CDR2 is FQGNSA. This CDR3 is 15 amino acids long. CDR3 nucleotide sequence: TGTGCCAGCAGCTCCCAAGGACAGGGGGCCACTGAAGCTTTCTTT. This sequence encodes CASSSQGQGATEAFF.

The V gene is TRBV5-1, the J gene TRBJ2-5; no definite D call. There are 12 residues in the CDR3. Germline V gives CDR1 SGHRS, CDR2 YFSETQ. V gave up 2 bases and J gave up 2 bases, with 4 bases separating them. DNA for the CDR3: TGCGCCAGCAGCTTTCTACAAGAGACCCAGTACTTC. Translated: CASSFLQETQYF. The full variable domain, its missing parts supplied by reference TRBV5-1 and TRBJ2-5, is KAGVTQTPRYLIKTRGQQVTLSCSPISGHRSVSWYQQTPGQGLQFLFEYFSETQRNKGNFPGRFSGRQFSNSRSEMNVSTLELGDSALYLCASSFLQETQYFGPGTRLLVL.

This chain joins TRBV20-1 and TRBJ2-3; TRBD2 matches at 8 bases. Per the germline V gene, CDR1 is DFQATT and CDR2 is SNEGSKA (reference sequence). CDR3 size: 14 residues. The ends lost 3 bases at V and 5 bases at J; junction bases unmatched: 7. DNA of the CDR3: TGCAGTGCTAGTAGGACTAGCTTTGGAGATACGCAGTATTTT. This encodes CSASRTSFGDTQYF.